These 9 T cell receptor beta chains were sequenced from one sample in a study of blood T cell repertoires in COVID-19. The method was immunoSEQ multiplex PCR; TCRdb's version includes in-frame clones alone and lacks a portion of them. The top ten hold roughly 3.9% of the sample, which has some 100,000 clones, approximately 79% seen once. The source material was peripheral blood. The receptors stem from a man aged 70-80 years with COVID-19, enrolled during active disease.

This chain uses TRBV12-3 or TRBV12-4 with TRBJ2-7; D unclear. Trimming removed 7 bases at V and 7 bases at J, with 17 bases between. The CDR3 is made up of 13 amino acids. The CDR3 DNA sequence: TGTGCCAGCACCAGATCCGTCGATGTGGAGCAGTACTTC. Its protein product is CASTRSVDVEQYF.

This chain connects TRBV7-9 to TRBJ1-2; TRBD1 matches 9 bases. This CDR3 comprises 15 residues. Germline lookup yields CDR1 SEHNR and CDR2 FQNEAQ (reference sequence). Unmatched junction bases numbered 7, after V lost 4 bases and J lost 4 bases. The CDR3 here is CASSSGQGILYGYTF. The CDR3 bases are TGTGCCAGCAGCTCGGGACAGGGTATCCTCTATGGCTACACCTTC.

The J gene is TRBJ2-4, the V gene TRBV4-3; the D gene is possibly TRBD2 (6 bases). This CDR3 has 17 amino acids. Germline assignment: CDR1 LGHNA and CDR2 YSLEER. V lost 0 bases, J lost 0 bases, and 12 bases lay in between. The CDR3 is CASSQDARSGAKNIQYF. The CDR3 nucleotides are TGCGCCAGCAGCCAAGATGCCCGTAGCGGAGCCAAAAACATTCAGTACTTC.

This clone was seen a few times. The chain is built from TRBV7-9 and TRBJ2-6, with D possibly matching TRBD1 (5 bases). V was shortened by 5 bases and J by 0 bases, with 14 bases between the two germline ends. Germline V CDR1 and CDR2: SEHNR, FQNEAQ (reference sequence). The CDR3 extends over 17 amino acids. Here the CDR3 DNA reads TGTGCCAGCAGCCGCGACAATACAGGCTCTGGGGCCAACGTCCTGACTTTC. Its translation is CASSRDNTGSGANVLTF.

The chain carries TRBV5-1 and TRBJ2-1; TRBD2 matches 9 bases. Germline values: CDR1 SGHRS, CDR2 YFSETQ. CDR3 size: 16 residues. The V segment lost 0 bases and the J segment 4 bases; nucleotides outside the gene matches: 5. Here the CDR3 reads CASSLASTSGYNEQFF. In DNA form, the CDR3 reads TGCGCCAGCAGCTTGGCCTCAACTAGCGGGTACAATGAGCAGTTCTTC.

This sequence joins TRBV5-1 and TRBJ1-2, with D tentatively TRBD1 (5 bases). V lost 2 bases, J lost 3 bases, and 11 bases lay in between. The CDR3 runs to 14 residues. Looked up from germline, CDR1 is SGHRS and CDR2 is YFSETQ. CDR3 sequence: CASSFVSTDYGYTF. The CDR3 nucleotides read TGCGCCAGCAGCTTTGTGTCGACAGACTATGGCTACACCTTC.

V is TRBV3-1 (or the pseudogene TRBV3-2) and J is TRBJ2-2; D is perhaps TRBD2 (6 bases). CDR3 length: 15 residues. From germline, CDR1 is LGHDT and CDR2 YNNKEL (reference sequence). Trimming cost V 2 bases and J 6 bases, with 13 bases left between them. The CDR3 is CASSQRRGPPGELFF. The CDR3 DNA follows: TGTGCCAGCAGCCAAAGGAGGGGACCCCCCGGGGAGCTGTTTTTT.

The chain couples TRBV7-2 to TRBJ1-2; D may be TRBD1 (5 bases). Germline CDR1 SGHTA, CDR2 FQGNSA. This CDR3 contains 13 residues. Trimming took 2 bases from V and 4 from J, leaving 8 bases between them. The CDR3 loop reads CASSLPGIYGYTF. CDR3 nucleotide sequence: TGTGCCAGCAGCTTACCAGGGATCTATGGCTACACCTTC.

The V gene is TRBV11-2, the J gene TRBJ1-2; the D is unclear. The V gene lost 1 base and the J gene lost 4 bases, with 7 bases spanning the gap. The CDR3 contains 13 residues. Germline lookup yields CDR1 SGHAT and CDR2 FQNNGV. CDR3 protein: CASSLGSAYGYTF. CDR3 nucleotides: TGTGCCAGCAGCTTAGGCAGCGCCTATGGCTACACCTTC.